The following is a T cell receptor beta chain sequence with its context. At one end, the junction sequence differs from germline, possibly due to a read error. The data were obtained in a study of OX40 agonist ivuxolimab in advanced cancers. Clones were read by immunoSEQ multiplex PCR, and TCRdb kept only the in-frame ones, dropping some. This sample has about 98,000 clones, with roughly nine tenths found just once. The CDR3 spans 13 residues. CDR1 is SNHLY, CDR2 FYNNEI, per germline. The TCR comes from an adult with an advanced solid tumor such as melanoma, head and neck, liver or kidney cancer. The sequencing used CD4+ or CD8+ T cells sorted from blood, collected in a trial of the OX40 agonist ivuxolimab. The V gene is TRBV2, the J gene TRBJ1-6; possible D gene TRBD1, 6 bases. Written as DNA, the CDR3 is TGTGCCAGCAGTGAAGCGAGGGGACAACAGGAATACTTT. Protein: CASSEARGQQEYF.